This entry lists 3 T cell receptor beta chains sequenced from one sample in a study of T cell changes during pregnancy in multiple sclerosis (dated by TCRdb to the late 2010s). Receptor amplification or capture employed the immunoSEQ multiplex PCR assay. TCRdb stores this immuneACCESS table with in-frame sequences only. Part of the clones is absent; in the studies checked, under half of the shortfall reflects unresolved V genes, and no reason is known for the rest. The sample yields about 57,000 clones; 91% were counted once. Of the sample, about 3.8% is held by the ten largest clones. The specimen was peripheral blood, collected after pregnancy. Every receptor here comes from a female donor in good health, enrolled as a control in a pregnancy study.

The V and J genes are TRBV4-1 and TRBJ1-2; no clear D gene. Trimming took 4 bases from V and 5 from J, leaving 17 bases between them. Germline V gene data show CDR1 as MGHRA and CDR2 as YSYEKL. CDR3 length equals 15 residues. In DNA form, the CDR3 reads TGCGCCAGCAGCCCCTCTGGCCAGATCGGGTATGGCTACACCTTC. Translated: CASSPSGQIGYGYTF.

V and J are TRBV10-3 and TRBJ2-3; 9 bases match TRBD1. Per germline, CDR1 ENHRY and CDR2 SYGVKD. This CDR3 contains 16 residues. Unmatched junction bases numbered 12, after V lost 6 bases and J lost 5 bases. The CDR3 DNA sequence: TGTGCCATCAGCCGCGAAGGGGTGGGACAGGGAGATACGCAGTATTTT. This gives the protein CAISREGVGQGDTQYF.

The rearrangement uses TRBV6-4 and TRBJ1-2, with D uncertain. The CDR3 is 13 residues long. Trimming cost V 0 bases and J 7 bases, with 9 bases left between them. Germline CDR1 reads MRHNA; CDR2 reads SNTAGT. The CDR3 DNA sequence: TGTGCCAGCAGTGACTCGAGGAGGATTGGCTACACCTTC. Encoded protein: CASSDSRRIGYTF.